The 32 T cell receptor beta chains listed next were all sequenced from one sample in a study of T-cell memory formation after mild COVID-19. TCRdb ran MiXCR on the 5' RACE reads and lists one entry per CDR3 protein. The top ten clones hold approximately 8.4% of a sample with 500,000 to 650,000 distinct CDR3 sequences, about a fifth of them seen once. The sequencing sample was made of PBMCs or a T cell subset sorted from them (not recorded which). These receptors all come from an adult woman who had mild COVID-19 (a few samples of this study predate the infection). Cell type and time point are not known.

This clonotype was seen more than once but under ten times. The chain carries TRBV11-1 and TRBJ1-1; tentative D call: TRBD1 (5 bases). The V gene lost 5 bases and the J gene lost 1 base, with 11 bases spanning the gap. CDR1 and CDR2 (germline): SGHAT, FQDESV (reference sequence). The CDR3 runs 14 residues. The CDR3 is CASSLFDRNTEAFF. The CDR3 DNA follows: TGTGCCAGCAGCCTTTTCGACAGGAACACTGAAGCTTTCTTT. Drawing the rest from reference TRBV11-1 and TRBJ1-1, the complete variable domain is EAEVAQSPRYKITEKSQAVAFWCDPISGHATLYWYRQILGQGPELLVQFQDESVVDDSQLPKDRFSAERLKGVDSTLKIQPAELGDSAMYLCASSLFDRNTEAFFGQGTRLTVV.

The chain carries TRBV12-3 or TRBV12-4 and TRBJ2-4; the D gene is possibly TRBD1 (5 bases). The CDR3 totals 12 residues. V was shortened by 4 bases and J by 12 bases, with 13 bases between the two germline ends. The CDR3 region has the DNA TGTGCCAGCAGTTCCCGTTGGGGCAATCAGTACTTC. It codes for CASSSRWGNQYF.

This sequence joins TRBV20-1 and TRBJ2-4; D is perhaps TRBD1 or TRBD2 (6 bases each). The CDR3 contains 13 residues. V dropped 2 bases and J dropped 7 bases, with 12 bases sitting between them. CDR1 and CDR2 from the germline V gene are DFQATT and SNEGSKA (reference sequence). The CDR3 loop is CSARPGGRNIQYF. Written as DNA, the CDR3 is TGCAGTGCTAGACCTGGGGGGCGGAACATTCAGTACTTC.

J is TRBJ1-3 and V is TRBV5-4; no reliable D call. CDR1 SGHNT and CDR2 YYREEE come from the germline V gene (reference sequence). CDR3 size: 13 residues. V dropped 2 bases and J dropped 5 bases, with 8 bases sitting between them. CDR3 nucleotide sequence: TGTGCCAGCAGCTTCGGGAATAGAAACACCATATATTTT. Amino acids: CASSFGNRNTIYF.

The V and J genes are TRBV7-2 and TRBJ2-2, with D perhaps matching TRBD2 (5 bases). The length of the CDR3 is 15 residues. Germline V gene data show CDR1 as SGHTA and CDR2 as FQGNSA. The V and J ends lost 0 bases and 5 bases respectively, with 10 bases between them. The CDR3 DNA sequence: TGTGCCAGCAGCTTAGCTAGCGTCGGAACCGGGGAGCTGTTTTTT. It codes for CASSLASVGTGELFF.

The CDR3 region has the DNA TGTGCCACCAGTGCCCCGGAAGAGGGCTGGACCCAGTACTTC. It is translated as CATSAPEEGWTQYF. The chain uses TRBV24-1 and TRBJ2-5; D perhaps matches TRBD2 (5 bases). Deletions cut 5 bases from V and 7 bases from J, with 16 bases between. Germline lookup yields CDR1 KGHDR and CDR2 SFDVKD. The CDR3 contains 14 residues.

This clonotype was found many times. V gene TRBV20-1 combines with J gene TRBJ2-1; TRBD2 might be the D (6 bases). Trimming shortened V by 5 bases and J by 9 bases, and 20 bases separated the two germline ends. The germline CDR1 and CDR2 sequences are DFQATT and SNEGSKA (reference sequence). The CDR3 consists of 14 residues. The DNA for the CDR3 is TGCAGTGCTGATACACATCGAACTAGCCGTGAGCAGTTCTTC. Amino acid sequence: CSADTHRTSREQFF.

This chain connects TRBV24-1 to TRBJ2-2; the match to TRBD2 covers 8 bases. CDR3 length: 18 residues. The V and J ends lost 2 bases and 7 bases, in that order; junction bases with no gene match: 14. Germline-derived CDR1 and CDR2 are KGHDR and SFDVKD. This CDR3 is CATSDWPSGGPQGGELFF. Written as DNA, the CDR3 is TGTGCCACCAGTGATTGGCCCTCGGGGGGGCCGCAGGGCGGGGAGCTGTTTTTT.

This clonotype was seen only a few times. This sequence joins TRBV19 and TRBJ2-3; either TRBD1 or TRBD2 may fit D (7 bases each). Trimming took off 7 bases at V and 4 bases at J, with 18 bases between the two ends. CDR1 and CDR2 from the germline V gene are LNHDA and SQIVND (reference sequence). CDR3 length: 15 residues. This CDR3 reads CASTPGAGGADTQYF. CDR3 nucleotide sequence: TGTGCCAGTACCCCCGGGGCAGGGGGGGCAGATACGCAGTATTTT. The variable domain in full, completed from reference TRBV19 and TRBJ2-3, reads DGGITQSPKYLFRKEGQNVTLSCEQNLNHDAMYWYRQDPGQGLRLIYYSQIVNDFQKGDIAEGYSVSREKKESFPLTVTSAQKNPTAFYLCASTPGAGGADTQYFGPGTRLTVL.

The sample holds a few counts of this clonotype. The V and J genes are TRBV3-1 and TRBJ1-1, with unresolved D. Germline assignment: CDR1 LGHDT and CDR2 YNNKEL (reference sequence). The germline V and J ends were trimmed by 0 bases and 4 bases, with 12 bases remaining between them. There are 15 residues in the CDR3. CDR3 protein: CASSQDLIQSTEAFF. The CDR3 bases are TGTGCCAGCAGCCAAGATCTTATCCAGTCCACTGAAGCTTTCTTT.

The chain recombines TRBV11-3 with TRBJ2-2, with no clear D. Germline loops: CDR1 SGHNT, CDR2 YENEEA. Trimming took off 5 bases at V and 6 bases at J, with 16 bases between the two ends. The CDR3 sequence is 15 residues long. The CDR3 is CASSLMGQSSGELFF. CDR3 nucleotide sequence: TGTGCCAGCAGCCTCATGGGTCAAAGCTCCGGGGAGCTGTTTTTT.

This rearrangement joins TRBV27 to TRBJ1-5; D is uncertain. Germline CDR1 is MNHEY and CDR2 is SMNVEV (reference sequence). Trimming took 6 bases from V and 0 from J, leaving 6 bases between them. CDR3 length equals 13 residues. CDR3 loop: CASSQISNQPQHF. CDR3 coding DNA: TGTGCCAGCAGCCAAATTAGCAATCAGCCCCAGCATTTT.

This clonotype was observed a handful of times. The chain is built from TRBV9 and TRBJ2-3; D remains ambiguous. Germline loops: CDR1 SGDLS, CDR2 YYNGEE. Trimming cost V 1 base and J 6 bases, with 6 bases left between them. The CDR3 is 12 residues long. The CDR3 bases are TGTGCCAGCAGCGTAAACGAGGATACGCAGTATTTT. Its translation is CASSVNEDTQYF.

The chain combines TRBV7-6 with TRBJ2-1, with 10 bases matching TRBD1. The CDR3 is 21 amino acids. V trimming: 4 bases; J trimming: 0 bases; junction bases outside the gene matches: 18. Germline CDR1 and CDR2: SGHVS and FNYEAQ. CDR3 loop: CASSSPGQGTPFSSSYNEQFF. The CDR3 bases are TGTGCCAGCAGCTCGCCGGGACAGGGGACTCCCTTTTCGAGCTCCTACAATGAGCAGTTCTTC.

This chain connects TRBV29-1 to TRBJ1-1; D not certain. Germline CDR1 SQVTM, CDR2 ANQGSEA. The CDR3 covers 13 residues. Trimming shortened V by 6 bases and J by 1 base, and 12 bases separated the two germline ends. The DNA for the CDR3 is TGCAGCGTGGTGACACCTCCGAACACTGAAGCTTTCTTT. This translates into CSVVTPPNTEAFF.

The rearrangement uses TRBV9 and TRBJ2-7; perhaps TRBD2 as D (5 bases). V was clipped by 4 bases and J by 7 bases, with 21 bases between them. Germline CDR1 and CDR2: SGDLS and YYNGEE. The CDR3 has 15 amino acids. CDR3 bases: TGTGCCAGCAGCTCTACGGACTGGCGCGAGGGTGAGCAGTACTTC. This codes for CASSSTDWREGEQYF.

V gene TRBV15 combines with J gene TRBJ2-6, with D perhaps TRBD1 or TRBD2 (5 bases each). The V gene's germline CDR1 is LNHNV and CDR2 YYDKDF (reference sequence). The CDR3 is made up of 18 amino acids. The germline V and J ends were trimmed by 1 base and 0 bases, with 13 bases remaining between them. The CDR3 nucleotides are TGTGCCACCAGCAGAGGGGCAGGGAGCAACTCTGGGGCCAACGTCCTGACTTTC. Its protein product is CATSRGAGSNSGANVLTF. The complete variable domain, with remaining parts taken from reference TRBV15 and TRBJ2-6, reads DAMVIQNPRYQVTQFGKPVTLSCSQTLNHNVMYWYQQKSSQAPKLLFHYYDKDFNNEADTPDNFQSRRPNTSFCFLDIRSPGLGDTAMYLCATSRGAGSNSGANVLTFGAGSRLTVL.

The chain employs TRBV29-1 and TRBJ2-2; 10 bases match TRBD2. V gave up 7 bases and J gave up 2 bases; unmatched junction bases: 4. Germline values: CDR1 SQVTM, CDR2 ANQGSEA. This CDR3 has 14 amino acids. The CDR3 protein is CSGELAGNTGELFF. DNA for the CDR3: TGCAGCGGGGAACTAGCGGGAAACACCGGGGAGCTGTTTTTT.

The V call is TRBV7-6, the J call TRBJ2-2; TRBD2 matches at 11 bases. The CDR3 length is 19 residues. The germline V gene encodes CDR1 SGHVS and CDR2 FNYEAQ. With V trimmed by 0 bases and J by 2 bases, 8 bases remained unmatched. The CDR3 loop reads CASSLAETSGGANTGELFF. The CDR3, as DNA: TGTGCCAGCAGCTTAGCGGAAACTAGCGGGGGCGCCAACACCGGGGAGCTGTTTTTT.

The rearrangement links TRBV9 to TRBJ2-1, with D possibly matching TRBD2 (5 bases). Per the germline V gene, CDR1 is SGDLS and CDR2 is YYNGEE. This CDR3 has 19 residues. Between the trimmed V and J ends, which lost 0 bases and 6 bases, there was a span of 25 bases. The DNA of the CDR3 is TGTGCCAGCAGCGTAGGGGTATCGGGATTTATACAATGGAGCAATGAGCAGTTCTTC. Amino acids: CASSVGVSGFIQWSNEQFF. Looking up the rest from reference TRBV9 and TRBJ2-1 gives the full variable domain: DSGVTQTPKHLITATGQRVTLRCSPRSGDLSVYWYQQSLDQGLQFLIQYYNGEERAKGNILERFSAQQFPDLHSELNLSSLELGDSALYFCASSVGVSGFIQWSNEQFFGPGTRLTVL.

V gene TRBV2 combines with J gene TRBJ2-4; the D gene is possibly TRBD1 (6 bases). Trimming cost V 2 bases and J 1 base, with 18 bases left between them. This CDR3 spans 18 amino acids. The V gene's germline CDR1 is SNHLY and CDR2 FYNNEI. CDR3 loop: CASSESSVRGRAKNIQYF. In DNA, the CDR3 is TGTGCCAGCAGTGAATCGTCGGTCAGGGGACGTGCCAAAAACATTCAGTACTTC.

This clonotype has only a few counts. This sequence joins TRBV9 and TRBJ1-4; the D gene is possibly TRBD1 (5 bases). CDR3 size: 15 residues. Trimming removed 0 bases from V and 8 bases from J, with 14 bases in between. Germline V CDR1 and CDR2: SGDLS, YYNGEE. This CDR3 is CASSVDGALPEKLFF. CDR3 bases: TGTGCCAGCAGCGTAGACGGGGCGCTTCCCGAAAAACTGTTTTTT. Drawing the rest from reference TRBV9 and TRBJ1-4, the complete variable domain is DSGVTQTPKHLITATGQRVTLRCSPRSGDLSVYWYQQSLDQGLQFLIQYYNGEERAKGNILERFSAQQFPDLHSELNLSSLELGDSALYFCASSVDGALPEKLFFGSGTQLSVL.

The chain is built from TRBV20-1 and TRBJ1-5; no firm D call. CDR3 size: 13 residues. Per germline, CDR1 DFQATT and CDR2 SNEGSKA (reference sequence). Trimming left V 3 bases short and J 2 bases short, with 8 bases between. The CDR3 DNA reads as TGCAGTGCTAGGGATGTCGGCAATCAGCCCCAGCATTTT. This gives the protein CSARDVGNQPQHF.

This clonotype was counted once. At one of its ends the junction is not consistent with the germline gene, which may arise from a read error. The chain employs TRBV18 and TRBJ2-1; D is unclear. Per germline, CDR1 KGHSH and CDR2 LQKENI. This CDR3 comprises 15 residues. The CDR3 region has the DNA TGTGACAGCTCACCGGTCGAGGCCGGCTACAATGAGCAGTTCTTC. This translates into CDSSPVEAGYNEQFF.

This clonotype came up a few times. The chain combines TRBV18 with TRBJ2-6; D gene uncertain. CDR1 is KGHSH and CDR2 is LQKENI in the germline V gene. The CDR3 extends over 15 amino acids. Trimming cost V 1 base and J 1 base, with 5 bases left between them. CDR3 amino acids: CASSPLGSGANVLTF. The CDR3 nucleotides read TGTGCCAGCTCACCACTTGGTTCTGGGGCCAACGTCCTGACTTTC.

The chain has TRBV25-1 and TRBJ2-2; 8 bases are shared with TRBD1. The CDR3 loop spans 16 amino acids. Trimming cost V 8 bases and J 7 bases; bases outside gene matches: 15. CDR1 is MGHDK and CDR2 is SYGVNS in the germline V gene. The CDR3 sequence: CASPGTGPVSGGELFF. The DNA for the CDR3 is TGTGCCAGCCCAGGGACAGGCCCGGTGTCCGGCGGGGAGCTGTTTTTT. Combining the CDR3 with reference TRBV25-1 and TRBJ2-2 gives the whole variable domain EADIYQTPRYLVIGTGKKITLECSQTMGHDKMYWYQQDPGMELHLIHYSYGVNSTEKGDLSSESTVSRIRTEHFPLTLESARPSHTSQYLCASPGTGPVSGGELFFGEGSRLTVL.

The CDR3 sequence: CASSYSRQGSEQYF. The CDR3 DNA is TGTGCCAGCAGTTACTCGCGTCAGGGGAGCGAGCAGTACTTC. This chain uses TRBV6-6 with TRBJ2-7; the D gene is possibly TRBD1 (6 bases). V was shortened by 0 bases and J by 6 bases, with 12 bases between the two germline ends. This CDR3 is 14 amino acids long. Germline V gene sequence: CDR1 MNHNY, CDR2 SVGAGI (reference sequence).

The chain combines TRBV6-2 or TRBV6-3 with TRBJ2-7; D is perhaps TRBD2 (5 bases). This CDR3 comprises 16 residues. The germline V gene has CDR1 MNHEY and CDR2 SVGEGT. V lost 4 bases, J lost 4 bases, and 20 bases lay in between. The CDR3 DNA reads TGTGCCAGCAGTTCTTTGCGAGACCCAAGAGGGTACGAGCAGTACTTC. Translating it yields CASSSLRDPRGYEQYF.

The chain recombines TRBV19 with TRBJ2-1, with 8 positions matching TRBD2. The CDR3 has 16 residues. With 2 bases clipped from V and 2 bases from J, the junction kept 5 bases outside the gene matches. The germline CDR1 and CDR2 sequences are LNHDA and SQIVND (reference sequence). The CDR3 sequence is CASSIIGGGPYNEQFF. The CDR3 DNA reads as TGTGCCAGTAGTATAATTGGCGGGGGGCCCTACAATGAGCAGTTCTTC.

The J gene is TRBJ1-1, the V gene TRBV12-3 or TRBV12-4; D remains unclear. CDR3 length equals 15 residues. The germline V and J ends were trimmed by 1 base and 0 bases, with 9 bases remaining between them. The CDR3 protein is CASSLVYAMNTEAFF. The CDR3, as DNA: TGTGCCAGCAGTTTAGTCTACGCTATGAACACTGAAGCTTTCTTT.

This clonotype turned up a few times. The chain combines TRBV6-5 with TRBJ1-4; unclear D gene. Germline values: CDR1 MNHEY, CDR2 SVGAGI. The V gene lost 0 bases and the J gene lost 13 bases, with 12 bases spanning the gap. The CDR3 is 13 residues long. CDR3 in DNA: TGTGCCAGCAGTTACTCTCCTCTGGATAGACTGTTTTTT. It encodes CASSYSPLDRLFF.

This clonotype came up a few times. The J gene is TRBJ1-1, the V gene TRBV6-2 or TRBV6-3; 8 bases are a match to TRBD1. CDR3 length equals 15 residues. Trimming removed 8 bases from V and 3 bases from J; junction bases left unmatched: 11. Looked up from germline, CDR1 is MNHEY and CDR2 is SVGEGT. The CDR3: CASGRAGGRDTEAFF. CDR3 sequence (DNA): TGTGCCAGCGGGCGAGCAGGGGGCCGGGACACTGAAGCTTTCTTT.